This note documents a single T cell receptor (beta chain) sequence. This specimen belongs to a study of blood T cell repertoires in COVID-19. Study background: The cDNA or gDNA used as material had been derived from T cells, B-cell-depleted T cells, or PBMCs.

Methods used by the authors: For nucleated cells, counts were estimated from reference gene primer amplification. Only in-frame clones appear in the TCRdb table, and some are missing; sequencing was by immunoSEQ multiplex PCR. V, J and clone size derive from that table, while D and trimming were established from the DNA sequence. Of around 130,000 clones listed, under 90% were seen once; the top ten hold more than 9%. The length of the CDR3 is 19 residues. J was trimmed by 1 base and V by 4 bases; bases with no gene match: 13. Germline CDR1 ENHRY, CDR2 SYGVKD. The V call is TRBV10-3, the J call TRBJ1-5, with 10 bases that match TRBD1. The source of this sequence is a woman aged 55-75 years with acute or convalescent COVID-19. The sample comprised peripheral blood. The CDR3 DNA reads TGTGCCATCAGTGCGAGTCGGGACAGGGGATCTTTGAGCAATCAGCCCCAGCATTTT. Translated, it gives CAISASRDRGSLSNQPQHF.